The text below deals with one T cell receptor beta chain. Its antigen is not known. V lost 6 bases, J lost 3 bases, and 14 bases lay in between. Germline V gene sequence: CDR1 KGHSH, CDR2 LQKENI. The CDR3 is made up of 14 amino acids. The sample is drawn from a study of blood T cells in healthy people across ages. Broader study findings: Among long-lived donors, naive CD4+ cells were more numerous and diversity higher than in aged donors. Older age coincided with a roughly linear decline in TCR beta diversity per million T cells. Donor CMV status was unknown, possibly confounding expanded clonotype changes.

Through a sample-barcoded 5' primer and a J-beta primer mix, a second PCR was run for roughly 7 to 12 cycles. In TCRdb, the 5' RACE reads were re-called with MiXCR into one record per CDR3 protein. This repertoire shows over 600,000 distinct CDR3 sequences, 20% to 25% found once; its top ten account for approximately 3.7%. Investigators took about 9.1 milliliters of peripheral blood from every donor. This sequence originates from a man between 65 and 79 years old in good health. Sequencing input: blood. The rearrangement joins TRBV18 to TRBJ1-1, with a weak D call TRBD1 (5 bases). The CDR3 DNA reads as TGTGCCAGCTCTCCGGGGGTAGGTTACACTGAAGCTTTCTTT. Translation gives CASSPGVGYTEAFF.